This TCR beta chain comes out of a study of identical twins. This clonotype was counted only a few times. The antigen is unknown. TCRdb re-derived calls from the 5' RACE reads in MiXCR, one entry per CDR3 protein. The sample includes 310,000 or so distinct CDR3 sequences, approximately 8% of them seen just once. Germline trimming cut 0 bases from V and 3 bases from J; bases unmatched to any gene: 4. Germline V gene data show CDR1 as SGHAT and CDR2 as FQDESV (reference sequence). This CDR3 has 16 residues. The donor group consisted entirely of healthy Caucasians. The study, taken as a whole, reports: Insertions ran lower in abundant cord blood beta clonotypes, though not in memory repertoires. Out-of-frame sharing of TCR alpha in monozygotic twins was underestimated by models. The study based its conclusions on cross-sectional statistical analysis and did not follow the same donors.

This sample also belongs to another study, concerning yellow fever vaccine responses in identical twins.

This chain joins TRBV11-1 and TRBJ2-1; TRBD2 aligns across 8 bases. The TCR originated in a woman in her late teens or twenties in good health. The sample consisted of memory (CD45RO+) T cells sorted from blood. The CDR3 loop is CASSLASGSIYNEQFF. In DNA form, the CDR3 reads TGTGCCAGCAGCTTAGCGAGCGGGAGTATCTACAATGAGCAGTTCTTC.